This T cell receptor (beta chain) was sequenced during a study of T cell responses to AZD1222 COVID-19 vaccine. Whole-study findings and limits: Vaccination with two AZD1222 doses was followed by a rise in Spike-specific TCR breadth and depth. Repertoire sampling was restricted to post-peak T cell response timepoints.

The data were produced by immunoSEQ multiplex PCR, yet TCRdb's version contains in-frame clones alone and is incomplete. The data contain 140,000 to 150,000 clones, roughly 92% of them singletons. Per the germline V gene, CDR1 is SGHNT and CDR2 is YENEEA. The V end was cut by 5 bases, the J end by 0 bases, with 12 bases between. The CDR3 sequence is 15 residues long. On this clone: The antigen is not known.

The genes are TRBV11-3 and TRBJ2-3; D is unclear. The sequencing used peripheral blood, collected on day 0 of AZD1222 vaccination. The clonotype was recovered from an adult in good health. CDR3 sequence: CASSRRSGSTDTQYF. The CDR3 bases are TGTGCCAGCAGCCGAAGGTCCGGTAGCACAGATACGCAGTATTTT.